This T cell receptor (beta chain) was identified in a study of T cell changes during pregnancy in multiple sclerosis. This CDR3 has 11 residues. V lost 8 bases and J lost 4, with 7 bases in between. Per the germline V gene, CDR1 is ENHRY and CDR2 is SYGVKD. The repertoire was sequenced with immunoSEQ multiplex PCR; TCRdb's copy has only in-frame clones and lacks some. Of about 77,000 clones in the sample, about 92% were seen once. The genes are TRBV10-3 and TRBJ2-3; weak D call: TRBD2 (6 bases). The receptor's source is a female donor in good health, enrolled as a control in a pregnancy study. Sequenced material: peripheral blood, taken after pregnancy. For the CDR3, the DNA is TGTGCCATCGGAGGGTCAGATACGCAGTATTTT. Encoded protein: CAIGGSDTQYF.